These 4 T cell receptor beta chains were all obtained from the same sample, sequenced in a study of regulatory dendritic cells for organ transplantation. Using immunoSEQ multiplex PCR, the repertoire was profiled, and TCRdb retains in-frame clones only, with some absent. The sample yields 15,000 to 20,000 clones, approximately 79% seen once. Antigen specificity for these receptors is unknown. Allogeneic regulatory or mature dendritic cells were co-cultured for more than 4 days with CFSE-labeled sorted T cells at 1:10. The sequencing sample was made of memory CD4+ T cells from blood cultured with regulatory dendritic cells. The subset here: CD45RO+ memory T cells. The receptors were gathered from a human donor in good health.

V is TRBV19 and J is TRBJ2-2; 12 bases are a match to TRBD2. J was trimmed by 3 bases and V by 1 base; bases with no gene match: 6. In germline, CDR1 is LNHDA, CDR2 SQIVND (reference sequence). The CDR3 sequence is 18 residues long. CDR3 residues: CASSIVGLAGSHTGELFF. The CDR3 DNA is TGTGCCAGTAGTATAGTTGGACTAGCGGGGAGTCACACCGGGGAGCTGTTTTTT. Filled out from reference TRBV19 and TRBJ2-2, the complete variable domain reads DGGITQSPKYLFRKEGQNVTLSCEQNLNHDAMYWYRQDPGQGLRLIYYSQIVNDFQKGDIAEGYSVSREKKESFPLTVTSAQKNPTAFYLCASSIVGLAGSHTGELFFGEGSRLTVL.

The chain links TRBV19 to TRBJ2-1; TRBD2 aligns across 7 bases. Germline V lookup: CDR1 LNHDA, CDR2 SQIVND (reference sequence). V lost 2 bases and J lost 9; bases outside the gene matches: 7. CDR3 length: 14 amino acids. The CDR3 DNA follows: TGTGCCAGTAGTATACGAGCCGGGGGGAGTGAGCAGTTCTTC. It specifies CASSIRAGGSEQFF.

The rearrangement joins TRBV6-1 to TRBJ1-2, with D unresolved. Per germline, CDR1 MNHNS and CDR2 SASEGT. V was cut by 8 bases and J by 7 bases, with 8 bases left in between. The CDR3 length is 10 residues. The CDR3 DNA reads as TGTGCCAGCTTAGAGCTTGGCTACACCTTC. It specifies CASLELGYTF.

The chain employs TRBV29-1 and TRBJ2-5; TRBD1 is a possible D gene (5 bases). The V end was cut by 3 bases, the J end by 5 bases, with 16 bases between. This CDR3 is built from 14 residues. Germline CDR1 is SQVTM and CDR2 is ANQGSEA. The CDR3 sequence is CSVDQGSFSETQYF. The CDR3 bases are TGCAGCGTTGATCAGGGCAGTTTTTCCGAGACCCAGTACTTC.